A single sample gave rise to the 25 T cell receptor beta chains below, sequenced in a study of shared clonotypes between healthy human individuals. The assay was immunoSEQ multiplex PCR, and TCRdb's table has in-frame clones only and misses some. Among hundreds of thousands of clones listed, more than 95% were seen once. The sample comprised naive CD4+ T cells sorted from blood. Subset meaning: CD45RA+ positively selected. These receptors were taken from a woman between 25 and 40 years old in good health.

The chain combines TRBV7-6 with TRBJ2-1, with a weak D call TRBD2 (6 bases). This CDR3 contains 18 residues. V dropped 5 bases and J dropped 0 bases, with 20 bases sitting between them. Germline assignment: CDR1 SGHVS and CDR2 FNYEAQ. The CDR3 here is CASSLGTLKRVSYNEQFF. CDR3 sequence (DNA): TGTGCCAGCAGCCTCGGGACTCTCAAACGGGTCTCCTACAATGAGCAGTTCTTC. The variable domain in full, completed from reference TRBV7-6 and TRBJ2-1, reads GAGVSQSPRYKVTKRGQDVALRCDPISGHVSLYWYRQALGQGPEFLTYFNYEAQQDKSGLPNDRFSAERPEGSISTLTIQRTEQRDSAMYRCASSLGTLKRVSYNEQFFGPGTRLTVL.

DNA of the CDR3: TGTGCCACCAGCAGAGGAATAGGGCTTAGCAATCAGCCCCAGCATTTT. It specifies CATSRGIGLSNQPQHF. The chain has TRBV15 and TRBJ1-5; no clear D. In germline, CDR1 is LNHNV, CDR2 YYDKDF (reference sequence). The CDR3 is made up of 16 amino acids. V was clipped by 1 base and J by 0 bases, with 10 bases between them. Drawing the rest from reference TRBV15 and TRBJ1-5, the complete variable domain is DAMVIQNPRYQVTQFGKPVTLSCSQTLNHNVMYWYQQKSSQAPKLLFHYYDKDFNNEADTPDNFQSRRPNTSFCFLDIRSPGLGDTAMYLCATSRGIGLSNQPQHFGDGTRLSIL.

V gene TRBV19 combines with J gene TRBJ2-3, with D maybe TRBD2 (6 bases). V lost 7 bases and J lost 0, with 17 bases in between. Germline V gives CDR1 LNHDA, CDR2 SQIVND (reference sequence). The CDR3 covers 16 residues. The CDR3 protein is CASKPGTAKSTDTQYF. In DNA, the CDR3 is TGTGCCAGTAAACCCGGGACTGCAAAAAGCACAGATACGCAGTATTTT. The complete variable domain, with remaining parts taken from reference TRBV19 and TRBJ2-3, reads DGGITQSPKYLFRKEGQNVTLSCEQNLNHDAMYWYRQDPGQGLRLIYYSQIVNDFQKGDIAEGYSVSREKKESFPLTVTSAQKNPTAFYLCASKPGTAKSTDTQYFGPGTRLTVL.

V and J are TRBV18 and TRBJ2-1, with D perhaps being TRBD1 or TRBD2 (5 bases each). Trimming took 6 bases from V and 5 from J, leaving 11 bases between them. Germline V gene lookup returns CDR1 KGHSH and CDR2 LQKENI. The CDR3 is 13 amino acids. CDR3 region: CASSLGTDNEQFF. The CDR3 DNA reads TGTGCCAGCTCCCTCGGGACCGACAATGAGCAGTTCTTC. Complete variable domain (other parts from reference TRBV18 and TRBJ2-1): NAGVMQNPRHLVRRRGQEARLRCSPMKGHSHVYWYRQLPEEGLKFMVYLQKENIIDESGMPKERFSAEFPKEGPSILRIQQVVRGDSAAYFCASSLGTDNEQFFGPGTRLTVL.

This clone was counted once. The chain uses TRBV5-1 and TRBJ2-5; TRBD2 aligns across 12 bases. The CDR3 is made up of 15 amino acids. Germline V gives CDR1 SGHRS, CDR2 YFSETQ. V lost 4 bases, J lost 1 base, and 2 bases stayed unmatched. CDR3 DNA sequence: TGCGCCAGCAGCGGGACTAGCGGGCTCCAAGAGACCCAGTACTTC. Translating it yields CASSGTSGLQETQYF.

V is TRBV28 and J is TRBJ2-7; D perhaps matches TRBD2 (5 bases). This CDR3 region has 14 residues. V shed 8 bases and J shed 7 bases, with 21 bases lying between them. The germline CDR1 and CDR2 sequences are MDHEN and SYDVKM. The CDR3 region has the DNA TGTGCCAGCTGCCCCCTAAAGGGAGCCGGGGAGCAGTACTTC. This translates into CASCPLKGAGEQYF.

This chain joins TRBV30 and TRBJ2-1; D is unclear. Germline loops: CDR1 GTSNPN, CDR2 SVGIG (reference sequence). The CDR3 is 14 residues long. The V gene lost 4 bases and the J gene lost 0 bases, with 10 bases spanning the gap. CDR3 region: CAWTNIPSYNEQFF. CDR3 sequence (DNA): TGTGCCTGGACGAATATCCCCTCCTACAATGAGCAGTTCTTC.

This clone appeared a single time. The chain uses TRBV5-1 and TRBJ2-7; possible D gene TRBD2, 6 bases. Germline V gene sequence: CDR1 SGHRS, CDR2 YFSETQ. Between the trimmed V and J ends, which lost 2 bases and 6 bases, there was a span of 21 bases. The CDR3 runs to 16 residues. The CDR3 here is CASSFTGLAGWIEQYF. The CDR3 DNA reads as TGCGCCAGCAGCTTTACTGGGCTGGCGGGATGGATCGAGCAGTACTTC.

The rearrangement links TRBV11-2 to TRBJ1-2; the match to TRBD1 covers 8 bases. The CDR3 covers 18 residues. Germline trimming cut 0 bases from V and 2 bases from J; bases unmatched to any gene: 11. Germline V gives CDR1 SGHAT, CDR2 FQNNGV. The CDR3 bases are TGTGCCAGCAGCTTAGATTCTAGGACAGGGAGGGCCAACTATGGCTACACCTTC. Translating it yields CASSLDSRTGRANYGYTF.

The rearrangement links TRBV4-1 to TRBJ2-7, with TRBD1 as a possible D gene (5 bases). The germline CDR1 and CDR2 sequences are MGHRA and YSYEKL. The length of the CDR3 is 13 residues. Trimming left V 1 base short and J 6 bases short, with 10 bases between. CDR3 nucleotides: TGCGCCAGCAGCCAAGGACAGTCGGGCGAGCAGTACTTC. It yields the protein CASSQGQSGEQYF.

The chain recombines TRBV28 with TRBJ2-5, with D perhaps TRBD1 (6 bases). The CDR3 consists of 15 residues. V was cut by 7 bases and J by 1 base, with 16 bases left in between. CDR1 and CDR2 (germline): MDHEN, SYDVKM. CDR3 residues: CASTLVGTPQETQYF. In DNA form, the CDR3 reads TGTGCCAGCACGCTAGTCGGGACACCCCAAGAGACCCAGTACTTC. The variable domain in full, with the rest retrieved from reference TRBV28 and TRBJ2-5, is DVKVTQSSRYLVKRTGEKVFLECVQDMDHENMFWYRQDPGLGLRLIYFSYDVKMKEKGDIPEGYSVSREKKERFSLILESASTNQTSMYLCASTLVGTPQETQYFGPGTRLLVL.

The chain uses TRBV29-1 and TRBJ2-3; D call uncertain. The CDR3 covers 14 residues. V was clipped by 3 bases and J by 4 bases, with 14 bases between them. The germline V gene encodes CDR1 SQVTM and CDR2 ANQGSEA. The CDR3 loop reads CSVDRMGSPDTQYF. CDR3 sequence (DNA): TGCAGCGTTGATCGTATGGGGTCCCCAGATACGCAGTATTTT.

The rearrangement uses TRBV6-1 and TRBJ2-7, with 9 bases identical to TRBD2. The length of the CDR3 is 12 residues. CDR1 is MNHNS and CDR2 is SASEGT in the germline V gene. The trim removed 11 bases at V and 4 bases at J, leaving 6 bases unmatched. The CDR3 DNA is TGTGCCGGCGGGAGGGGGCGGTACGAGCAGTACTTC. It yields the protein CAGGRGRYEQYF.

The gene calls are TRBV6-6 and TRBJ2-1; D gene ambiguous. Trimming stripped 2 bases from V and 6 bases from J, with 11 bases between. This CDR3 region has 14 residues. CDR1 is MNHNY and CDR2 is SVGAGI in the germline V gene (reference sequence). In nucleotides, the CDR3 is TGTGCCAGCAGTTACCCTTTAGATGGCAATGAGCAGTTCTTC. Amino acids: CASSYPLDGNEQFF.

The rearrangement uses TRBV19 and TRBJ2-3; TRBD2 is a possible D gene (5 bases). Trimming left V 6 bases short and J 1 base short, with 14 bases between. CDR3 length: 15 amino acids. Germline lookup yields CDR1 LNHDA and CDR2 SQIVND (reference sequence). The DNA for the CDR3 is TGTGCCAGTAGCACATCAAGGCGGGGCACAGATACGCAGTATTTT. This translates into CASSTSRRGTDTQYF.

The table lists this clone with a count of one. The J gene is TRBJ2-7, the V gene TRBV5-1; 8 bases map to TRBD2. The CDR3 is 15 residues long. Germline-derived CDR1 and CDR2 are SGHRS and YFSETQ. The V segment lost 4 bases and the J segment 4 bases; nucleotides outside the gene matches: 10. The CDR3: CASSMAGGGGYEQYF. In nucleotides, the CDR3 is TGCGCCAGCAGCATGGCGGGAGGCGGCGGGTACGAGCAGTACTTC.

J is TRBJ2-7 and V is TRBV7-8, with TRBD2 matching over 7 bases. The trim removed 3 bases at V and 2 bases at J, leaving 7 bases unmatched. CDR1 is SGHVS, CDR2 FQNEAQ, per germline. This CDR3 region has 15 residues. The CDR3 nucleotides read TGTGCCAGCAGCTTCTGGCTAGCGGACACCTACGAGCAGTACTTC. Its protein product is CASSFWLADTYEQYF.

The genes are TRBV15 and TRBJ2-3; D not resolved. The CDR3 totals 13 residues. Germline CDR1 reads LNHNV; CDR2 reads YYDKDF (reference sequence). V was cut by 3 bases and J by 6 bases, with 10 bases left in between. The CDR3 region is CATSRHGLDTQYF. The DNA for the CDR3 is TGTGCCACCAGCAGGCACGGATTGGATACGCAGTATTTT.

The chain is built from TRBV10-3 and TRBJ1-4, with 7 bases identical to TRBD1. Trimming removed 0 bases from V and 8 bases from J; junction bases left unmatched: 3. Germline V gene sequence: CDR1 ENHRY, CDR2 SYGVKD. This CDR3 is built from 14 residues. The CDR3 DNA reads TGTGCCATCAGTGAGTCGACAGGGTCCGAAAAACTGTTTTTT. This codes for CAISESTGSEKLFF.

This chain uses TRBV30 with TRBJ2-1; TRBD2 aligns across 14 bases. The CDR3 totals 15 residues. The V segment lost 5 bases and the J segment 0 bases; nucleotides outside the gene matches: 0. The germline V gene encodes CDR1 GTSNPN and CDR2 SVGIG (reference sequence). The CDR3, as DNA: TGTGCCTGGGGGACTAGCGGGAGCTCCTACAATGAGCAGTTCTTC. Protein: CAWGTSGSSYNEQFF.

V is TRBV28 and J is TRBJ1-3; 8 positions match TRBD1. The CDR3 sequence is 15 residues long. The J segment lost 4 bases and the V segment lost 6 bases, leaving 8 bases of the junction unmatched. Germline assignment: CDR1 MDHEN and CDR2 SYDVKM. The chain's CDR3 is CASRGQVLGGNTIYF. CDR3 DNA sequence: TGTGCCAGCAGGGGACAGGTTTTAGGAGGAAACACCATATATTTT.

This sequence joins TRBV4-2 and TRBJ2-7; D is perhaps TRBD2 (6 bases). Germline lookup yields CDR1 LGHNA and CDR2 YNFKEQ. There are 15 residues in the CDR3. Trimming removed 1 base at V and 4 bases at J, with 14 bases between. This CDR3 is CASSQVSTSQYEQYF. The CDR3 bases are TGTGCCAGCAGCCAAGTATCGACTAGTCAGTACGAGCAGTACTTC.

J is TRBJ1-3 and V is TRBV28; TRBD1 matches 7 bases. Germline V lookup: CDR1 MDHEN, CDR2 SYDVKM. The CDR3 length is 17 residues. V trimming: 6 bases; J trimming: 0 bases; junction bases outside the gene matches: 11. The CDR3: CASSRAAQGYSGNTIYF. The CDR3 bases are TGTGCCAGCAGCCGGGCCGCACAGGGGTACTCTGGAAACACCATATATTTT.

This chain links TRBV29-1 with TRBJ2-3, with D possibly TRBD1 on 5 matching bases. The CDR3 has 15 amino acids. The V and J ends lost 7 bases and 2 bases respectively, with 19 bases between them. The germline CDR1 and CDR2 sequences are SQVTM and ANQGSEA. CDR3 protein: CSAPVRGHNTDTQYF. CDR3 DNA sequence: TGCAGCGCCCCTGTTCGTGGACACAACACAGATACGCAGTATTTT.

V is TRBV27 and J is TRBJ2-3; 8 bases match TRBD2. Germline CDR1 reads MNHEY; CDR2 reads SMNVEV (reference sequence). The CDR3 is 16 residues long. V gave up 2 bases and J gave up 2 bases; unmatched junction bases: 6. This chain's CDR3 is CASSLGPSGPTDTQYF. The CDR3 nucleotides are TGTGCCAGCAGTTTAGGTCCTAGCGGGCCCACAGATACGCAGTATTTT.